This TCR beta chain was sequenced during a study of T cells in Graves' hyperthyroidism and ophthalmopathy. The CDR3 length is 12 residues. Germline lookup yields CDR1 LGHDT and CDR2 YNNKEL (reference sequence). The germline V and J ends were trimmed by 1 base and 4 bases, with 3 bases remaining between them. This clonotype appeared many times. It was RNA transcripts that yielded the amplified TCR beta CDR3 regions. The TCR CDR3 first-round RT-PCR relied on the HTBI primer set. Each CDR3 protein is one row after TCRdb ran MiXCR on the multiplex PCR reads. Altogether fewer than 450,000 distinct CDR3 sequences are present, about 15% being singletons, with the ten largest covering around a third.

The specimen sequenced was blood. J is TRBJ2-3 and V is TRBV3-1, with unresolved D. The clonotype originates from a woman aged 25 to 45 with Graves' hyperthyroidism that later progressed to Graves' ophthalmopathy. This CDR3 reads CASSQVSDTQYF. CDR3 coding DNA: TGTGCCAGCAGCCAAGTTTCAGATACGCAGTATTTT.